Given below is one T cell receptor (beta chain) in context. The antigen this receptor binds is unknown. No clone much larger than this one lies a single base away; base qualities are absent. Genomic DNA was extracted from sorted cells for sequencing of the TCRbeta CDR3 region. TCRbeta CDR3 regions were sequenced using the immunoSEQ Assay. Entries here come from immuneACCESS through TCRdb and include only in-frame sequences with V and J called. Some clones fail to appear in such tables; in the studies checked, an unresolved V gene covers under half of the shortfall, and the cause of the remainder is unknown. This sample comprises tens of thousands of clones, about nine tenths of them detected only once. Of the sample, about a sixth falls within the top ten clones. The trial excluded patients who had a history of autoimmune disease or who were on systemic immunosuppression. Peripheral blood for TCR sequencing was drawn from every dose cohort at baseline, at cycle 4 day 1 and at cycle 7 day 1. The samples were taken from a phase I, first-in-human, multicenter, open-label dose-escalation trial of ivuxolimab. Adults with locally advanced or metastatic melanoma, renal cell, hepatocellular, or head and neck squamous cell carcinoma were enrolled in the trial. Before TCR sequencing, CD4+ and CD8+ T cells were separately sorted from peripheral blood.

The source of the sample is a study of OX40 agonist ivuxolimab in advanced cancers. About the study as a whole: Ivuxolimab was a fully human IgG2 agonistic monoclonal antibody targeting the costimulatory receptor OX40 (CD134). Partial responses occurred in three dose-escalation patients: two with cutaneous melanoma and one with hepatocellular carcinoma. Of the roughly 50 dose-escalation patients, hepatocellular carcinoma was present in approximately 20, melanoma in approximately 15, renal cell carcinoma in 9 and head and neck cancer in 9. Peripheral TCRbeta sequencing was intended to test whether TCR sequence diversity was altered and clonal T-cell expansion was caused by ivuxolimab. Intravenous ivuxolimab was administered to patients every 2 weeks at six dose levels: 0.01, 0.1, 0.3, 1.5, 3 and 10 mg/kg. The dose-escalation cohort was over 70% male with a mean age of approximately 60 years, ranging from about 23 to 85. The paper reports the monotherapy dose-escalation portion (N = 52 patients) of the phase I ivuxolimab trial. Prior anti-PD-1, anti-PD-L1 or anti-CTLA-4 therapy was permitted, and checkpoint inhibitors had been received by roughly two fifths of dose-escalation patients. General study outcomes and caveats: After ivuxolimab, more expanded clones were found on average in CD8+ T cells than in CD4+ T cells. Low levels of normalized T-cell clonal expansion were also seen in some patients who did not respond. Clonal expansion of both CD4+ and CD8+ blood T cells was observed from baseline to week 6 at doses 0.1 to 3.0 mg/kg. In partial responders in the 0.1-3.0 mg/kg groups, normalized peripheral clonal expansion was found to be among the lowest, especially among CD8+ T cells. The antigen specificity of the clonally expanded peripheral T cells was not determined.

At the junction V is shortened by 5 bases and J by 5 bases, with 9 bases in between. The CDR3 has 12 amino acids, counting the end cysteine and phenylalanine. The entry retains the CDR3 DNA only, 36 bases that are in frame from base 1. According to the germline V gene, CDR1 reads MNHEY and CDR2 reads SVGAGI. The sequenced sample was CD4+ or CD8+ T cells sorted from blood, obtained in a trial of the OX40 agonist ivuxolimab. The chain links TRBV6-5 with TRBJ1-1, with no reliable assignment of the D segment. This TCR was recovered from an adult with an advanced solid tumor such as melanoma, head and neck, liver or kidney cancer. Read as DNA, the sequence is TGTGCCAGCAGTCGGGGAAATACTGAAGCTTTCTTT. It translates as CASSRGNTEAFF.